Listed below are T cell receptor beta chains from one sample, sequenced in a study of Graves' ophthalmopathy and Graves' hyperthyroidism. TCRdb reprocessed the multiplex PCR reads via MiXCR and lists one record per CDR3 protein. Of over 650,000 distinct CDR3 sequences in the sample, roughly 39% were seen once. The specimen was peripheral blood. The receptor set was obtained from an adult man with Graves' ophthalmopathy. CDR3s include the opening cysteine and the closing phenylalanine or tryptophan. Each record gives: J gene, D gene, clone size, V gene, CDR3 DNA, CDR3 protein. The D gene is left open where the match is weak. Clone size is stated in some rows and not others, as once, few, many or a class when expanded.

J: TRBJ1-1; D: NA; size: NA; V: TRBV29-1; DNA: TGTGCCTGGACACGGCAGAACACTGAAGCTTTCTTT; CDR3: CAWTRQNTEAFF
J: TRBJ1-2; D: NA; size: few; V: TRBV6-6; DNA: TGTGCCAGCAGTGAAGCGAAGGGGCCTAACTATGGCTACACCTTC; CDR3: CASSEAKGPNYGYTF
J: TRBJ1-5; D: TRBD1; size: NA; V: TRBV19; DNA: TGTGCCTGGAGTATTTCGACAGGGGGCAATCAGCCCCAGCATTTT; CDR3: CAWSISTGGNQPQHF
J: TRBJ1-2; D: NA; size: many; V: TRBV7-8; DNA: TGTGCCAGCAGCAAGGGGGGGGCCGGCTACACCTTC; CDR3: CASSKGGAGYTF
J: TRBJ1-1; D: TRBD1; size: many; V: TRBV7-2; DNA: TGTGCCAGCAGCTCGGGACAGGGGCCCCTCTTGGTAGCTTTCTTT; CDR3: CASSSGQGPLLVAFF
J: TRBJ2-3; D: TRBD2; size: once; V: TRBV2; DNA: TGTGCCAGCAGTGAGGCACTAGCGGTGCAGTATTTT; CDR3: CASSEALAVQYF
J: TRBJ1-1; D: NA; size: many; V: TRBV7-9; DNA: TGTGCCAGCACCCTGGGGGGCACGGCTTTCTTT; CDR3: CASTLGGTAFF
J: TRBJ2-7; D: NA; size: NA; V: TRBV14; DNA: TGTGCCAGCAGCCAAGGAGTGAGGGCAGCCATCGATGAGCAGTACTTC; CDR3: CASSQGVRAAIDEQYF
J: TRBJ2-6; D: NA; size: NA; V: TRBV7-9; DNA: TGTGCCAGCAGCTTAGCAGGGTGGCCTGGGGCCAACGTCCTGACTTTC; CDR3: CASSLAGWPGANVLTF
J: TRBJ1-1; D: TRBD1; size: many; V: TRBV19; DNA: TGTGCCACTGGGACAGGAAACACTGAAGCTTTCTTT; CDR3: CATGTGNTEAFF
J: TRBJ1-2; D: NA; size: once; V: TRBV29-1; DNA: TGCAGCGTTGAAGGACTAGCGGGAGGGTCCGTAAATGCGGACACCTTC; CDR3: CSVEGLAGGSVNADTF
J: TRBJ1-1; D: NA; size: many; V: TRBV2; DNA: TGTGCCAGCAGTGGGAAACAGGGGAACACTGAAGCTTTCTTT; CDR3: CASSGKQGNTEAFF
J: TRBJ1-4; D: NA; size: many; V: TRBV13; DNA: TGTGCCAGCGGCGCGGGGGGCGCGGGTGAAAAACTGTTTTTT; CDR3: CASGAGGAGEKLFF
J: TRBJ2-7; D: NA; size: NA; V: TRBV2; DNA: TGTGCCAGCAGTGAATCGTTCGGGCAGAGGGACGAGCAGTACTTC; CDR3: CASSESFGQRDEQYF
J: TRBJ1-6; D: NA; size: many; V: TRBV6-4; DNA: TGTGCCAGCAGATTTACAGCGGGCTATAATTCACCCCTCCACTTT; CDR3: CASRFTAGYNSPLHF
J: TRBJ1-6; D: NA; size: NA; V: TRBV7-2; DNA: TGTGCCAGCAGCTTAGGGGTCAGATGGGCCTCCTATAATTCACCCCTCCACTTT; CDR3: CASSLGVRWASYNSPLHF
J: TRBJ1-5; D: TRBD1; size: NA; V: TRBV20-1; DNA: TGCAGTGCAAAGGACAGGCCTAATCAGCCCCAGCATTTT; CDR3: CSAKDRPNQPQHF
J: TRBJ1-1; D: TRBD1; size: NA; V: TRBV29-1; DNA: TGCAGCGTTGGGAGGGCCCGGACAGGACTGAACACTGAAGCTTTCTTT; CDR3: CSVGRARTGLNTEAFF
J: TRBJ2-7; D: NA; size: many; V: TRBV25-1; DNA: TGTGCCAGCAGTGAAACAGGGACTTCCTACGAGCAGTACTTC; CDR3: CASSETGTSYEQYF
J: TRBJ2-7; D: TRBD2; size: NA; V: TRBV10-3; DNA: TGTGACATCCGGGGGGGATACGAGCAGTACTTC; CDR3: CDIRGGYEQYF
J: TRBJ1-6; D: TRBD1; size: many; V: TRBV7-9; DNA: TGTGCCAGCAGCTTAGCAGGGACAGGGAATTCACCCCTCCACTTT; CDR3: CASSLAGTGNSPLHF
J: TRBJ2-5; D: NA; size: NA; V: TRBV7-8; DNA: TGTGCCAGCAGCTTAGACAGCAATCAGCCCCAGTACTTC; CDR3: CASSLDSNQPQYF
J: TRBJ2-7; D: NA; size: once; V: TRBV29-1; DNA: TGCAGCTTGGGGTCCCCGTCCTACGAGCAGTACTTC; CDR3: CSLGSPSYEQYF
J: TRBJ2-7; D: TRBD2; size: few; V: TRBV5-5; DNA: TGTGCCAGCAGACTAGCGGGAGCCGAGCAGTACTTC; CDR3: CASRLAGAEQYF
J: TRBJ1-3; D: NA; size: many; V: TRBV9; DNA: TGTGCCAGCAGCGTAGATACTGCGGGAAACACCATATATTTT; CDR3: CASSVDTAGNTIYF
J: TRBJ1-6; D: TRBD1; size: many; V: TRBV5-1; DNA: TGCGCCAGCAGCACGGGGGACAGGGACTATAATTCACCCCTCCACTTT; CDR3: CASSTGDRDYNSPLHF
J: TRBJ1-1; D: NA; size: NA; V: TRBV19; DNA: TGTGCCAGTAGTATCCCCAGGGCCCGGGAGCAGTTCTTT; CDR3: CASSIPRAREQFF
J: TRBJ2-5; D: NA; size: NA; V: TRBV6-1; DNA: TGTGCCAGCAGTGATGGACTGGGGGAGACCCAGTACTTC; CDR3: CASSDGLGETQYF
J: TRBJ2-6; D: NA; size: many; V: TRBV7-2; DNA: TGTGCCAGCAGCTTAGTAACAGGGCCTGGGGCCAACGTCCTGACTTTC; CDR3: CASSLVTGPGANVLTF
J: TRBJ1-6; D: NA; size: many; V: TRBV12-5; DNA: TGTGCTAGTGGTCTCCACGGGGATTCACCCCTCCACTTT; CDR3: CASGLHGDSPLHF
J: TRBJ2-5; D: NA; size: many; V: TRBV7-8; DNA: TGTGCCAGCAGCTTAGACTGGGGCCAAGAGACCCAGTACTTC; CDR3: CASSLDWGQETQYF
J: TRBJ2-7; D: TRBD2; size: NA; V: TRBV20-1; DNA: TGCAGTGCTAGTGGGACTAGCGATTTATCCTACGAGCAGTACTTC; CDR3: CSASGTSDLSYEQYF
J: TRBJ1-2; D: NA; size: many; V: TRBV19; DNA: TGTGCCAGTAGTATTGGCATCGCGTATGGCTACACCTTC; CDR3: CASSIGIAYGYTF
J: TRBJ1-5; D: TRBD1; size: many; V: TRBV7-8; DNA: TGTGCCAGCAGCTTAGGGACAGGGGGCTTTCAGCCCCAGCATTTT; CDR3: CASSLGTGGFQPQHF
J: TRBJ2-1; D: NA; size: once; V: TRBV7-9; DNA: TGTGCCAGCGGACGGGGGTATGAGCAGTTCTTC; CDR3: CASGRGYEQFF
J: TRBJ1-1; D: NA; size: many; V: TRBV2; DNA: TGTGCCAGGGGGGGGCAGGGGAAGACTGAAGCTTTCTTT; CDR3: CARGGQGKTEAFF
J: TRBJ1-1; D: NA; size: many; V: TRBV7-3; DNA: TGTGCCAGCAGCCTACAAGAGAACACTGAAGCTTTCTTT; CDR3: CASSLQENTEAFF
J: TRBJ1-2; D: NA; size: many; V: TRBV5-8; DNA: TGTGCCAGCAGCTTGGGCAGGGACGATGGCTACACCTTC; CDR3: CASSLGRDDGYTF
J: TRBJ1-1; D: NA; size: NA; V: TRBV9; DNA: TGTGCCAGCAGCGCCGGAGCCGGGGAGAACACTGAAGCTTTCTTT; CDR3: CASSAGAGENTEAFF
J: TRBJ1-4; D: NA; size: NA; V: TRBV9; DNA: TGTGCCAGCAGCGCCACGGGACCTGGGGATAATGAAAAACTGTTTTTT; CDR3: CASSATGPGDNEKLFF
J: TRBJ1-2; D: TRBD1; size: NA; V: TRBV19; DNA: TGTGCTAGCTCCGCCGGGACAGTGGTTAACTATGGCTACACCTTC; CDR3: CASSAGTVVNYGYTF
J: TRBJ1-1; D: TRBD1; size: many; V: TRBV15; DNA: TGTGCCACCAGCAGAGCAACGGGGACAGCGAGGAGTGTTGGTAGAACTTTCTTT; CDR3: CATSRATGTARSVGRTFF
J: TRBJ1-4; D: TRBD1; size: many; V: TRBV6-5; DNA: TGTGCCAGCAGTTACGGGACAGGGGAATATGAAAAACTGTTTTTT; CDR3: CASSYGTGEYEKLFF
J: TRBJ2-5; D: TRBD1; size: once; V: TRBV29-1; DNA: TGCAGCGTAGCATCGCGCAATCAGGGACAGCAAGAGACCCAGTACTTC; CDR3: CSVASRNQGQQETQYF
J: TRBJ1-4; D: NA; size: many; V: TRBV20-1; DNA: TGCAGTGCTAGAGAGGCACCAAACAATGAAAAACTGTTTTTT; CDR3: CSAREAPNNEKLFF
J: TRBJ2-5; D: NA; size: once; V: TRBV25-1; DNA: TGTGCCAGCAGCTTGGGCCTTCATGAGACCCAGTACTTC; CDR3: CASSLGLHETQYF
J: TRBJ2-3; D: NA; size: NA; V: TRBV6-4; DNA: TGTGCCAGCAGTGACTCTGGGACGGTCCTTACAGATACGCAGTATTTT; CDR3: CASSDSGTVLTDTQYF
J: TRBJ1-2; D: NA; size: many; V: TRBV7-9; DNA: TGTGCCACCCAAAAGGAGGGATATGGCTACACCTTC; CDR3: CATQKEGYGYTF
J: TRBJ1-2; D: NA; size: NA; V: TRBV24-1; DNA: TGTGCCACCAGTGAGTCCACAGGGAGCGGCTACACCTTC; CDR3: CATSESTGSGYTF
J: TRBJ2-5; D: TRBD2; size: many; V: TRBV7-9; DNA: TGTGCCAGCAGCCCCAGGGTGACCCGGGGGGCCCAGTACTTC; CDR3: CASSPRVTRGAQYF
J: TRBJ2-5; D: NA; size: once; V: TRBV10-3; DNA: TGTGCCATCAGCCGGGCTGGGGAATTCCAAGAGACCCAGTACTTC; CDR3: CAISRAGEFQETQYF
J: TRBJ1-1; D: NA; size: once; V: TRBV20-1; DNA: TGCAGTGCTAGTGTTTCGTTGGGCAGGGTAGCTTTCTTT; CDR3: CSASVSLGRVAFF
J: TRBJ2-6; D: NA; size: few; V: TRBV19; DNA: TGTGCCAGTAGTATCGTAGGAGGTCTCCTCTCTGGGGCCAACGTCCTGACTTTC; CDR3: CASSIVGGLLSGANVLTF
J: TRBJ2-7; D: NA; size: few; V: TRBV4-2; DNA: TGTGCCAGCAGCCAGATCGCAACAGGGAGTATTTCCGACGAGCAGTACTTC; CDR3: CASSQIATGSISDEQYF
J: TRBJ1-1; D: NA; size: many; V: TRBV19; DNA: TGTGCCAGTAACGGTGCTTTGGGGAACACTGAAGCTTTCTTT; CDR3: CASNGALGNTEAFF
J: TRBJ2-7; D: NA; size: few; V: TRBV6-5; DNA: TGTGCCACCGGGACGGTCACCTACGAGCAGTACTTC; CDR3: CATGTVTYEQYF
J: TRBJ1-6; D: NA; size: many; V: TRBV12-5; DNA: TGTGCTAGTGGCTCTCCAGAAGAGCCCCTCCACTTT; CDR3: CASGSPEEPLHF